This TCR beta chain was recorded in a study of T cell changes during pregnancy in multiple sclerosis. The CDR3 has 13 residues. Germline V gene data show CDR1 as SSHAT and CDR2 as FNYEAQ (reference sequence). There are a few counts of this clone. An end of the junction does not agree with germline; a read error may underlie this. Assay used: immunoSEQ multiplex PCR; TCRdb lists only in-frame clones, some missing. This table holds about 42,000 clones, more than 85% found once. This TCR came from a female donor in good health, enrolled as a control in a pregnancy study. The chain has TRBV7-7 and TRBJ2-1, with D possibly TRBD2 on 6 matching bases. The input for sequencing was CD4+ T cells from peripheral blood mononuclear cells, taken after pregnancy. DNA for the CDR3: TGTGCTAGCAGCTCCGGACTAATCAATGAGCAGTTCTTC. Translated, it gives CASSSGLINEQFF.